This T cell receptor (beta chain) comes out of a study of OX40 agonist ivuxolimab in advanced cancers. Study summary: Each dose-escalation patient presented with hepatocellular carcinoma, melanoma, renal cell or head and neck cancer. General study findings and limits: The specificity for antigen of the expanded peripheral T cells was not determined.

Details on this clone: Its antigen is unidentified.

V gave up 3 bases and J gave up 5 bases, with 6 bases separating them. This CDR3 spans 12 amino acids. CDR1 is MDHEN, CDR2 SYDVKM, per germline. Produced via immunoSEQ multiplex PCR; TCRdb's table is partial and in-frame only. The table has some 30,000 clones, about 90% seen once. This sample comprised CD4+ or CD8+ T cells sorted from blood, obtained in a trial of the OX40 agonist ivuxolimab. The V and J genes are TRBV28 and TRBJ2-3; no reliable D call. The sequence came from an adult with an advanced solid tumor such as melanoma, head and neck, liver or kidney cancer. The CDR3 is CASSFVVDTQYF. The CDR3 region has the DNA TGTGCCAGCAGTTTTGTGGTAGATACGCAGTATTTT.